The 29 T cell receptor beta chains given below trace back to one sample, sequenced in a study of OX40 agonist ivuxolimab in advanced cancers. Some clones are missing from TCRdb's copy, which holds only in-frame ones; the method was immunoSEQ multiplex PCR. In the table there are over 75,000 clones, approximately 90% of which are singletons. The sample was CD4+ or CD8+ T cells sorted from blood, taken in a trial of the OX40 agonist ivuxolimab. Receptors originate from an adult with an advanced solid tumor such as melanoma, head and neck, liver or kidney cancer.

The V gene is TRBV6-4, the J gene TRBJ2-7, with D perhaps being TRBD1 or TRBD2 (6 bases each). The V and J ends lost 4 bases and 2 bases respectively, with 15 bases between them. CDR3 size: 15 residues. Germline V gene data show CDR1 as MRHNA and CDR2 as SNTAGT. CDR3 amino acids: CASSAPGARPYEQYF. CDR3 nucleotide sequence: TGTGCCAGCAGTGCCCCGGGGGCAAGACCCTACGAGCAGTACTTC.

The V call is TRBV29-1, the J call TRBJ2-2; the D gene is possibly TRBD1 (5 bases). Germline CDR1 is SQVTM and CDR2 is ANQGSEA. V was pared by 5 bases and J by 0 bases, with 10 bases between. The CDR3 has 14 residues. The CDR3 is CSVLVQANTGELFF. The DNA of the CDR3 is TGCAGCGTTTTAGTACAGGCGAACACCGGGGAGCTGTTTTTT.

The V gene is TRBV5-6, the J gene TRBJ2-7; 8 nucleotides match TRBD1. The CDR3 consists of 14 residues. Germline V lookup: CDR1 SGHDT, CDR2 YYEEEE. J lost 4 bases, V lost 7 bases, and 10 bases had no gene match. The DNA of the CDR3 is TGTGCCAGCTGCCCAGGGGACAGGATTTACGAGCAGTACTTC. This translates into CASCPGDRIYEQYF.

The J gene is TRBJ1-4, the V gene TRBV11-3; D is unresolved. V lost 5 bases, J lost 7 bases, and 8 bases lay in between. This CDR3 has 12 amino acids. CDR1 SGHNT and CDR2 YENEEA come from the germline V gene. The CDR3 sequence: CASSAEGEKLFF. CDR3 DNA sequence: TGTGCCAGCAGCGCTGAGGGTGAAAAACTGTTTTTT.

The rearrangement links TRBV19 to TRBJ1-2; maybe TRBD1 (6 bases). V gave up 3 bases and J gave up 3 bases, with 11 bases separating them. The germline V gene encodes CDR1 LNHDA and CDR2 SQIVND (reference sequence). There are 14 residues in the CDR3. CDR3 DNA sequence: TGTGCCAGTAGTATGGGCAGGGGCTACTATGGCTACACCTTC. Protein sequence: CASSMGRGYYGYTF.

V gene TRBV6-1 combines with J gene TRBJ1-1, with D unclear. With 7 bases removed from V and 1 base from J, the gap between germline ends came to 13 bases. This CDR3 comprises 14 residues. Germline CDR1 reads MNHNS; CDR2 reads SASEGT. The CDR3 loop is CASIPVPGNTEAFF. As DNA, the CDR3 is TGTGCCAGCATTCCAGTACCCGGGAACACTGAAGCTTTCTTT.

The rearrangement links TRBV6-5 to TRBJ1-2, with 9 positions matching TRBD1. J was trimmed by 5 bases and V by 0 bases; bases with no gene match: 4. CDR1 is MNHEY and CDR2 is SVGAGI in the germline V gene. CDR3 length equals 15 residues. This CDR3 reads CASSYSFGTGYGYTF. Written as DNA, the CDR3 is TGTGCCAGCAGTTACTCGTTTGGGACAGGGTATGGCTACACCTTC.

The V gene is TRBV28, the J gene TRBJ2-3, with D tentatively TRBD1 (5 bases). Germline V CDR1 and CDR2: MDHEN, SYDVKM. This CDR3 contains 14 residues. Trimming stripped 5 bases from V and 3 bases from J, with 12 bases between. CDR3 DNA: TGTGCCAGCAGTCCCTGGACACATACAGATACGCAGTATTTT. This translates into CASSPWTHTDTQYF.

The CDR3 region has the DNA TGTGCCAGCAGCCCCCAACCTAGACAGGGGGCGGGCGGCTACACCTTC. The encoded protein is CASSPQPRQGAGGYTF. V is TRBV7-2 and J is TRBJ1-2; 10 bases align to TRBD1. The CDR3 has 16 amino acids. V was clipped by 5 bases and J by 8 bases; unmatched bases: 14. CDR1 SGHTA and CDR2 FQGNSA come from the germline V gene.

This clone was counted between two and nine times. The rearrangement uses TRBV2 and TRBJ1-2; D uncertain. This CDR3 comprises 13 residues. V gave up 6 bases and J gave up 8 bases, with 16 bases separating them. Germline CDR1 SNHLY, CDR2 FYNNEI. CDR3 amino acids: CASSAAGYLGYTF. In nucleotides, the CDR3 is TGTGCCAGCAGCGCAGCTGGGTATCTCGGCTACACCTTC.

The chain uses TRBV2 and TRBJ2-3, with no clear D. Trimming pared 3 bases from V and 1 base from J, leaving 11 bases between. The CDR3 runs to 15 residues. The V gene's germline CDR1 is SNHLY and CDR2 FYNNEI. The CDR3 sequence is CASSEMSVGTDTQYF. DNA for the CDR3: TGTGCCAGCAGTGAGATGTCAGTTGGCACAGATACGCAGTATTTT.

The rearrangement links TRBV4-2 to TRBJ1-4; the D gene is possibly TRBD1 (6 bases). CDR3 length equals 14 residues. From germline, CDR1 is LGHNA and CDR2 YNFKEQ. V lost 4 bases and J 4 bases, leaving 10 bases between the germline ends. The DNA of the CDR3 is TGTGCCAGCAGCCCAGGGGACAATAATGAAAAACTGTTTTTT. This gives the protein CASSPGDNNEKLFF.

The DNA for the CDR3 is TGTGCCAGCAGCCCCCTGGGAGCCCGCTGGGATGAGCAGTTCTTC. Translated, it gives CASSPLGARWDEQFF. The J gene is TRBJ2-1, the V gene TRBV7-8, with D maybe TRBD2 (5 bases). Germline CDR1 is SGHVS and CDR2 is FQNEAQ. The CDR3 has 15 residues. V was trimmed by 5 bases and J by 8 bases, leaving 19 bases between them.

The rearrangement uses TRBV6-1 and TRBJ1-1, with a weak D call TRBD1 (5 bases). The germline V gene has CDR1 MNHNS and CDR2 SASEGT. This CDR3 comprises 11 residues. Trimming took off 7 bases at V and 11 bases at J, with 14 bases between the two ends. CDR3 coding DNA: TGTGCCAGCATTGGCAGGGCCTGGGCTTTCTTT. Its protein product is CASIGRAWAFF.

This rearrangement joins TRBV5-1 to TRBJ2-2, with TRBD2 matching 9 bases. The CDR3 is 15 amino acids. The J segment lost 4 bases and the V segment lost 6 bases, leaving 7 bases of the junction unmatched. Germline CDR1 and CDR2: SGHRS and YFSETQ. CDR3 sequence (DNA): TGCGCCAGCACCCCGCGGGAGGGGCCCACCGGGGAGCTGTTTTTT. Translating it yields CASTPREGPTGELFF. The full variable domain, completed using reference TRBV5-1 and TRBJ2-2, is KAGVTQTPRYLIKTRGQQVTLSCSPISGHRSVSWYQQTPGQGLQFLFEYFSETQRNKGNFPGRFSGRQFSNSRSEMNVSTLELGDSALYLCASTPREGPTGELFFGEGSRLTVL.

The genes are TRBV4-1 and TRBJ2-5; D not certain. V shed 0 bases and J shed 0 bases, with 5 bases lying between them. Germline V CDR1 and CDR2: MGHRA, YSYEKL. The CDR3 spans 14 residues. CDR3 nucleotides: TGCGCCAGCAGCCAAGAGGCATACCAAGAGACCCAGTACTTC. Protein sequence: CASSQEAYQETQYF.

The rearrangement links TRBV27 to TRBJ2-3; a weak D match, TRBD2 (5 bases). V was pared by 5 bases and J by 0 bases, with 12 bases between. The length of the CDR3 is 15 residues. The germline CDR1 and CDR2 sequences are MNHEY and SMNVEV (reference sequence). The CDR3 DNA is TGTGCCAGCAGTCCATCGGGGATTAGCACAGATACGCAGTATTTT. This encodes CASSPSGISTDTQYF.

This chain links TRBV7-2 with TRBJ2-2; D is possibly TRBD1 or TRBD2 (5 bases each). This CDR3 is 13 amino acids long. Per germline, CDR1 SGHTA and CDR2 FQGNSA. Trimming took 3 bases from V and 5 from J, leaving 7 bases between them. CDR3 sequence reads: CASSFWGTGELFF. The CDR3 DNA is TGTGCCAGCAGCTTTTGGGGGACCGGGGAGCTGTTTTTT.

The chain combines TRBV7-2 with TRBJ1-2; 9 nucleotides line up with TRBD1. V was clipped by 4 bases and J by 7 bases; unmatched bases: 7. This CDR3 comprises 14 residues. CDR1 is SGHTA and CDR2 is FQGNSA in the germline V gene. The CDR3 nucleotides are TGTGCCAGCAGCTCCCAAGGACAGGGGTTTGGCTACACCTTC. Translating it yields CASSSQGQGFGYTF. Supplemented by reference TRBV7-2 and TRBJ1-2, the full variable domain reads GAGVSQSPSNKVTEKGKDVELRCDPISGHTALYWYRQSLGQGLEFLIYFQGNSAPDKSGLPSDRFSAERTGGSVSTLTIQRTQQEDSAVYLCASSSQGQGFGYTFGSGTRLTVV.

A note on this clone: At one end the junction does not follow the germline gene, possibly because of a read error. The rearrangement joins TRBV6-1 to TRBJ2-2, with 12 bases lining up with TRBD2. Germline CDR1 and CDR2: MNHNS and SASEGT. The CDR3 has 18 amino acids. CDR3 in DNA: TGTGCCAGCAGTGACAAACTAGCGGGGGGTCCGAAGACCGGGGAGCTGTTTTTT. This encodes CASSDKLAGGPKTGELFF.

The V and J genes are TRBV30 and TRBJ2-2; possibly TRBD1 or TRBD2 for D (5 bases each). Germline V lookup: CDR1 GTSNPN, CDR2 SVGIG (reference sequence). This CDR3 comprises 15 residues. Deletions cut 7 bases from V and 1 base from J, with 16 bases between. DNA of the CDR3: TGTGCCTCCACCCCGGGGACGAAGAACACCGGGGAGCTGTTTTTT. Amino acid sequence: CASTPGTKNTGELFF.

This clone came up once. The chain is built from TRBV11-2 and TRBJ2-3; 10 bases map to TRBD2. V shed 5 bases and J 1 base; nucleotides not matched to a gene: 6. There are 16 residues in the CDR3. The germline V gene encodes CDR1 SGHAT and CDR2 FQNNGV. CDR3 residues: CASSPSSGSGTDTQYF. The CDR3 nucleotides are TGTGCCAGCAGCCCATCTAGCGGGAGTGGCACAGATACGCAGTATTTT. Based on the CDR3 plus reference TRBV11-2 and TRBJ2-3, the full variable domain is EAGVAQSPRYKIIEKRQSVAFWCNPISGHATLYWYQQILGQGPKLLIQFQNNGVVDDSQLPKDRFSAERLKGVDSTLKIQPAKLEDSAVYLCASSPSSGSGTDTQYFGPGTRLTVL.

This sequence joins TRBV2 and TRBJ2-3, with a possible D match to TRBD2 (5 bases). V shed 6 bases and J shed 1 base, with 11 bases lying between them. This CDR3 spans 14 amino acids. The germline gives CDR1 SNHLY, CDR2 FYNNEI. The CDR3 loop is CASRASTGTDTQYF. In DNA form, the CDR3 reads TGTGCCAGCAGGGCTAGCACGGGCACAGATACGCAGTATTTT.

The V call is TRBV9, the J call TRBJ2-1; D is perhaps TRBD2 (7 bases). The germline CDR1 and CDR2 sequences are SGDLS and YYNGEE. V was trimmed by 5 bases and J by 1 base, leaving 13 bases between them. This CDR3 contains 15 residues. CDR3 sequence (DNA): TGTGCCAGCAGGCGGACAGCGGGGTCCTACAATGAGCAGTTCTTC. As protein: CASRRTAGSYNEQFF. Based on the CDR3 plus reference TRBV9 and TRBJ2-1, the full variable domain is DSGVTQTPKHLITATGQRVTLRCSPRSGDLSVYWYQQSLDQGLQFLIQYYNGEERAKGNILERFSAQQFPDLHSELNLSSLELGDSALYFCASRRTAGSYNEQFFGPGTRLTVL.

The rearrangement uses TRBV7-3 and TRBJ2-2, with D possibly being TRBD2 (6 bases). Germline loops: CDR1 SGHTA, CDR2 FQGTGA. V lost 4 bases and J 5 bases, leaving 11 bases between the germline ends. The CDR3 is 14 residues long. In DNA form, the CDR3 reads TGTGCCAGCAGCTCTCGACTAGGGACCGGGGAGCTGTTTTTT. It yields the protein CASSSRLGTGELFF.

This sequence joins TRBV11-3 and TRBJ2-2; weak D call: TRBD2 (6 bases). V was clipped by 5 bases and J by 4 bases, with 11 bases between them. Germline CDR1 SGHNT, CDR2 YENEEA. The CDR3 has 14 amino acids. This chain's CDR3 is CASSPISGTGELFF. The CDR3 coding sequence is TGTGCCAGCAGCCCCATTAGCGGCACCGGGGAGCTGTTTTTT.

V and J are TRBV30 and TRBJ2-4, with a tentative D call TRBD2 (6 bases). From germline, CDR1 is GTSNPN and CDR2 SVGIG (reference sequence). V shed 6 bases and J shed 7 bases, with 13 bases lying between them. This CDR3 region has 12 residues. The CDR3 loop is CACQTGGNIQYF. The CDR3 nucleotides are TGTGCCTGCCAGACCGGGGGTAACATTCAGTACTTC.

The CDR3 region is CAIDSYTGELFF. The CDR3 nucleotides are TGTGCCATCGACTCTTACACCGGGGAGCTGTTTTTT. This chain connects TRBV7-9 to TRBJ2-2; D is undetermined. The V gene lost 10 bases and the J gene lost 3 bases, with 9 bases spanning the gap. Germline V CDR1 and CDR2: SEHNR, FQNEAQ (reference sequence). The CDR3 is 12 residues long.

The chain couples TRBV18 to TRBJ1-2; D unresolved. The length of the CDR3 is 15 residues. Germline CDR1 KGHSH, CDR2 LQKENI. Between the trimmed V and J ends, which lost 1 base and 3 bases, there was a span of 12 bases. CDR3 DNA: TGTGCCAGCTCACCACTTCAAGCCTTGGACTATGGCTACACCTTC. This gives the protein CASSPLQALDYGYTF.